The 17 T cell receptor beta chains presented below share a single source sample, sequenced in a study of T cells in Graves' hyperthyroidism and ophthalmopathy. RNA transcripts yielded amplified TCR beta CDR3 regions. First-round RT-PCR of the TCR CDR3 relied on the HTBI primer set. TCRdb re-analysed the multiplex PCR reads in MiXCR, keeping a single row per CDR3 protein. The sample includes hundreds of thousands of distinct CDR3 sequences, around 46% of them seen just once. The sequenced sample consisted of peripheral blood or thyroid tissue (not recorded which). These TCRs come from a woman aged 18-29 years with Graves' hyperthyroidism.

The genes are TRBV7-3 and TRBJ2-2; D possibly uses TRBD1 or TRBD2 (5 bases each). CDR3 length equals 15 residues. Germline assignment: CDR1 SGHTA and CDR2 FQGTGA. Deletions cut 0 bases from V and 4 bases from J, with 9 bases between. Written as DNA, the CDR3 is TGTGCCAGCAGCTTAACTTGGGACCGCACCGGGGAGCTGTTTTTT. The encoded protein is CASSLTWDRTGELFF.

V gene TRBV7-9 combines with J gene TRBJ1-1, with 12 bases matching TRBD1. The ends lost 6 bases at V and 3 bases at J; junction bases unmatched: 5. This CDR3 spans 15 amino acids. Germline V CDR1 and CDR2: SEHNR, FQNEAQ (reference sequence). CDR3 residues: CASSFGTGGYTEAFF. In DNA form, the CDR3 reads TGTGCCAGCAGTTTCGGGACAGGGGGCTACACTGAAGCTTTCTTT.

J is TRBJ1-1 and V is TRBV10-3; 7 bases line up with TRBD1. The length of the CDR3 is 12 residues. Trimming at V came to 11 bases and at J to 4 bases, leaving 7 bases not matched to a gene. Germline V lookup: CDR1 ENHRY, CDR2 SYGVKD. CDR3 residues: CAGGQYGTEAFF. CDR3 nucleotides: TGTGCCGGGGGACAGTATGGCACTGAAGCTTTCTTT.

This rearrangement joins TRBV19 to TRBJ1-1; the D gene is possibly TRBD1 (5 bases). Germline loops: CDR1 LNHDA, CDR2 SQIVND (reference sequence). With 8 bases removed from V and 1 base from J, the gap between germline ends came to 8 bases. The length of the CDR3 is 12 residues. This chain's CDR3 is CASGHSNTEAFF. The CDR3 DNA reads as TGTGCCAGTGGACATTCGAACACTGAAGCTTTCTTT. Using reference TRBV19 and TRBJ1-1 for the parts outside the CDR3, the full variable domain is DGGITQSPKYLFRKEGQNVTLSCEQNLNHDAMYWYRQDPGQGLRLIYYSQIVNDFQKGDIAEGYSVSREKKESFPLTVTSAQKNPTAFYLCASGHSNTEAFFGQGTRLTVV.

This clonotype was recorded at least ten times. J is TRBJ2-5 and V is TRBV29-1, with D tentatively TRBD1 (5 bases). Germline V gene sequence: CDR1 SQVTM, CDR2 ANQGSEA. Trimming left V 2 bases short and J 5 bases short, with 12 bases between. This CDR3 region has 13 residues. CDR3 sequence reads: CSVEFQGPETQYF. For the CDR3, the DNA is TGCAGCGTTGAATTTCAGGGCCCGGAGACCCAGTACTTC.

The V and J genes are TRBV20-1 and TRBJ1-1; TRBD1 matches 7 bases. The ends lost 3 bases at V and 7 bases at J; junction bases unmatched: 11. CDR3 size: 14 residues. Germline V gene data show CDR1 as DFQATT and CDR2 as SNEGSKA (reference sequence). The CDR3 region is CSAREQGKEVEAFF. Written as DNA, the CDR3 is TGCAGTGCTAGGGAACAGGGGAAAGAGGTTGAAGCTTTCTTT.

At least ten counts were recorded for this clonotype. This chain joins TRBV29-1 and TRBJ1-1; D is ambiguous. The V gene lost 3 bases and the J gene lost 3 bases, with 8 bases spanning the gap. There are 12 residues in the CDR3. In germline, CDR1 is SQVTM, CDR2 ANQGSEA. CDR3 coding DNA: TGCAGCGTTGAGGGAATGGACACTGAAGCTTTCTTT. Protein product: CSVEGMDTEAFF.

This clonotype occurred many times. The J gene is TRBJ1-5, the V gene TRBV7-9, with D uncertain. This CDR3 region has 13 residues. Germline V gene sequence: CDR1 SEHNR, CDR2 FQNEAQ (reference sequence). Trimming took off 2 bases at V and 5 bases at J, with 7 bases between the two ends. Written as DNA, the CDR3 is TGTGCCAGCAGCTTATACGCGGATCAGCCCCAGCATTTT. Amino acid sequence: CASSLYADQPQHF.

The CDR3 reads CASSTTPYEQYF. In nucleotides, the CDR3 is TGTGCCAGTAGTACCACCCCCTACGAGCAGTACTTC. The chain links TRBV19 to TRBJ2-7; D gene ambiguous. The V gene lost 4 bases and the J gene lost 2 bases, with 6 bases spanning the gap. The CDR3 has 12 amino acids. Looked up from germline, CDR1 is LNHDA and CDR2 is SQIVND (reference sequence). Combining the CDR3 with reference TRBV19 and TRBJ2-7 gives the whole variable domain DGGITQSPKYLFRKEGQNVTLSCEQNLNHDAMYWYRQDPGQGLRLIYYSQIVNDFQKGDIAEGYSVSREKKESFPLTVTSAQKNPTAFYLCASSTTPYEQYFGPGTRLTVT.

Comment on this clonotype: Given a much more abundant clone one base away, this may be a read error. The chain combines TRBV10-3 with TRBJ1-3; 10 positions agree with TRBD1. V gave up 9 bases and J gave up 4 bases; unmatched junction bases: 12. Germline CDR1 reads ENHRY; CDR2 reads SYGVKD. The CDR3 has 16 residues. The CDR3 DNA reads as TGTGCCATAGGCCCCGGGACAGGGGTTATCGGAAACACCATATATTTT. Its translation is CAIGPGTGVIGNTIYF.

This clonotype was recorded many times. This rearrangement joins TRBV15 to TRBJ1-5; maybe TRBD1 (5 bases). V dropped 0 bases and J dropped 7 bases, with 13 bases sitting between them. The CDR3 extends over 15 amino acids. Germline V gene lookup returns CDR1 LNHNV and CDR2 YYDKDF (reference sequence). This CDR3 is CATSREHGGSQPQHF. CDR3 in DNA: TGTGCCACCAGCAGAGAGCATGGGGGGAGCCAGCCCCAGCATTTT.

The chain uses TRBV9 and TRBJ1-2, with TRBD1 matching 7 bases. The V and J ends lost 3 bases and 1 base, in that order; junction bases with no gene match: 3. The germline V gene has CDR1 SGDLS and CDR2 YYNGEE. The length of the CDR3 is 14 residues. CDR3 amino acids: CASSGQGLNYGYTF. The CDR3 DNA is TGTGCCAGCAGCGGACAGGGACTTAACTATGGCTACACCTTC.

The chain couples TRBV15 to TRBJ2-3; no firm D call. Germline V lookup: CDR1 LNHNV, CDR2 YYDKDF (reference sequence). V was trimmed by 0 bases and J by 4 bases, leaving 2 bases between them. The CDR3 contains 12 residues. The CDR3 bases are TGTGCCACCAGCAGAGAACCAGATACGCAGTATTTT. This sequence encodes CATSREPDTQYF.

Many counts were recorded for this clonotype. The chain carries TRBV10-3 and TRBJ1-1; D remains unclear. This CDR3 region has 15 residues. Trimming took off 0 bases at V and 5 bases at J, with 13 bases between the two ends. In germline, CDR1 is ENHRY, CDR2 SYGVKD. In DNA, the CDR3 is TGTGCCATCAGTGAGTCGGCATCTAAGGATACTGAAGCTTTCTTT. This sequence encodes CAISESASKDTEAFF.

Written as DNA, the CDR3 is TGCAGCGCCCGGCCTGGGGGCAATGGCTACACCTTC. It specifies CSARPGGNGYTF. This chain joins TRBV29-1 and TRBJ1-2; TRBD1 is a possible D gene (6 bases). The V end was cut by 7 bases, the J end by 6 bases, with 15 bases between. Germline assignment: CDR1 SQVTM and CDR2 ANQGSEA. The CDR3 has 12 residues.

The sample holds a few counts of this clonotype. This rearrangement joins TRBV7-2 to TRBJ1-2; D not resolved. The CDR3 has 15 residues. The germline CDR1 and CDR2 sequences are SGHTA and FQGNSA. Deletions cut 5 bases from V and 3 bases from J, with 16 bases between. DNA of the CDR3: TGTGCCAGCAGCCAAGGGAGAATAGCGGACTATGGCTACACCTTC. Its protein is CASSQGRIADYGYTF.

This clonotype was recorded a few times. The chain is built from TRBV19 and TRBJ2-2; 11 nucleotides agree with TRBD1. V trimming: 5 bases; J trimming: 11 bases; junction bases outside the gene matches: 7. Germline loops: CDR1 LNHDA, CDR2 SQIVND (reference sequence). CDR3 length: 14 residues. The CDR3 here is CASSLPGQGEELFF. In nucleotides, the CDR3 is TGTGCCAGTAGTCTCCCGGGACAGGGGGAAGAGCTGTTTTTT. Filled out from reference TRBV19 and TRBJ2-2, the complete variable domain reads DGGITQSPKYLFRKEGQNVTLSCEQNLNHDAMYWYRQDPGQGLRLIYYSQIVNDFQKGDIAEGYSVSREKKESFPLTVTSAQKNPTAFYLCASSLPGQGEELFFGEGSRLTVL.